This T cell receptor beta chain was retrieved from a study of blood T cell repertoires in COVID-19. Overall study: Nucleic acid was either cDNA or gDNA, and it came from T cells, B-cell-depleted T cells, or PBMCs.

Per germline, CDR1 MDHEN and CDR2 SYDVKM. Unmatched junction bases numbered 7, after V lost 5 bases and J lost 7 bases. The CDR3 covers 15 residues. Authors' analysis steps: Reference gene primer amplification gave nucleated cell count estimates. The protocol was immunoSEQ multiplex PCR, while the TCRdb copy is restricted to in-frame clones and leaves out a portion. V and J calls and clone size are those listed in that table; D and trimming were worked out from the DNA. The table lists around 150,000 clones, 75% to 85% of them singletons. This sequence originates from a man between 60 and 75 years old with acute or convalescent COVID-19. The sample comprised peripheral blood. The rearrangement joins TRBV28 to TRBJ1-6, with 8 bases fitting TRBD1. CDR3 residues: CASSPRTGWNSPLHF. In DNA form, the CDR3 reads TGTGCCAGCAGTCCTAGGACAGGGTGGAATTCACCCCTCCACTTT. Using reference TRBV28 and TRBJ1-6 for the parts outside the CDR3, the full variable domain is DVKVTQSSRYLVKRTGEKVFLECVQDMDHENMFWYRQDPGLGLRLIYFSYDVKMKEKGDIPEGYSVSREKKERFSLILESASTNQTSMYLCASSPRTGWNSPLHFGNGTRLTVT.